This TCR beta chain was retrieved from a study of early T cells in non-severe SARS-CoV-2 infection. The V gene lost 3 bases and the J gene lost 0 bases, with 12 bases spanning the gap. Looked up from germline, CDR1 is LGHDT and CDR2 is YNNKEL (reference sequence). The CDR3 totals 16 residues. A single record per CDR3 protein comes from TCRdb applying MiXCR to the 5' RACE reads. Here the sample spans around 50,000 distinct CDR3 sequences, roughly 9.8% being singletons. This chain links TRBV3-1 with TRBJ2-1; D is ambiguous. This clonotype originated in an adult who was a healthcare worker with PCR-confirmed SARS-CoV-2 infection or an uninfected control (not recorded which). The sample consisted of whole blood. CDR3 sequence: CASSHQPSLSYNEQFF. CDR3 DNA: TGTGCCAGCAGCCACCAACCTTCGCTCTCCTACAATGAGCAGTTCTTC.